The T cell receptor (beta chain) under discussion was sequenced for a study of blood T cell repertoires in COVID-19. Overall study context: Spain, Italy and the United States supplied samples that represented acute and convalescent COVID-19. T cells, B-cell-depleted T cells, or PBMCs supplied cDNA or gDNA.

CDR1 and CDR2 (germline): LNHDA, SQIVND (reference sequence). With 1 base removed from V and 4 bases from J, the gap between germline ends came to 11 bases. This CDR3 region has 14 residues. The assay was immunoSEQ multiplex PCR, and TCRdb's table has in-frame clones only and misses some. Of around 220,000 clones in the sample, roughly 89% are singletons; the top ten hold more than 12%. The chain has TRBV19 and TRBJ2-7, with a tentative D call TRBD1 (6 bases). Sequences were obtained from PBMCs or T cells enriched from blood (not recorded which). The TCR was taken from a man aged 25-45 years who had been exposed to COVID-19. This chain's CDR3 is CASSIAQGLYEQYF. The DNA of the CDR3 is TGTGCCAGTAGTATAGCCCAGGGGTTGTACGAGCAGTACTTC.